The 10 T cell receptor beta chains below come from one sample, sequenced in a study of T cell repertoires in cytomegalovirus infection. For these receptors, no antigen is known. MiXCR was run by TCRdb on the reads, yielding one entry per CDR3 protein. Here the sample spans fewer than 850,000 distinct CDR3 sequences, just under 30% being singletons. Material: cultured CD8+ T cells from PBMCs, obtained from culture after CMV antigen stimulation. These receptor sequences come from a human donor in good health (CMV status not recorded). Some clones in this sample may be carry-over from other donors' samples.

The J gene is TRBJ1-2, the V gene TRBV7-9, with a weak D call TRBD1 (6 bases). The CDR3 is 15 amino acids. CDR1 SEHNR and CDR2 FQNEAQ come from the germline V gene (reference sequence). The V end lost 1 base, the J end lost 6 bases, and 15 bases lay between the germline ends. The CDR3: CASSLDKNAGDGYTF. CDR3 sequence (DNA): TGTGCCAGCAGCTTAGACAAGAATGCAGGGGATGGCTACACCTTC.

This clonotype has more than one count but fewer than ten. This chain links TRBV12-3 or TRBV12-4 with TRBJ1-2, with no clear D. V lost 7 bases, J lost 0 bases, and 9 bases lay in between. The CDR3 totals 13 residues. For the CDR3, the DNA is TGTGCCAGCACCGCAAGTGCTAACTATGGCTACACCTTC. Protein: CASTASANYGYTF.

The rearrangement uses TRBV6-1 and TRBJ2-5; D not certain. This CDR3 comprises 10 residues. The germline V and J ends were trimmed by 7 bases and 5 bases, with 5 bases remaining between them. The germline CDR1 and CDR2 sequences are MNHNS and SASEGT. In DNA, the CDR3 is TGTGCCAGCAAAATTGAGACCCAGTACTTC. Translation: CASKIETQYF.

With regard to this clonotype: A read error may produce the germline difference seen at one junction end. The genes are TRBV7-1 and TRBJ1-1, with D possibly TRBD1 on 6 matching bases. TRBV7-1 is flagged as an ORF with uncertain function. The CDR3 has 15 amino acids. The CDR3 DNA reads as TGTGTCAGCAGCAAACAGGGTTGGATGAACACTGAAGCTTTCTTT. Translated: CVSSKQGWMNTEAFF.

This clonotype was seen many times. The chain couples TRBV28 to TRBJ1-2; TRBD1 is a possible D gene (6 bases). The germline V gene has CDR1 MDHEN and CDR2 SYDVKM. Between the trimmed V and J ends, which lost 5 bases and 4 bases, there was a span of 11 bases. The CDR3 is made up of 13 amino acids. The DNA for the CDR3 is TGTGCCAGCAGTGGGGGCAGGCTCTATGGCTACACCTTC. Encoded protein: CASSGGRLYGYTF.

V is TRBV19 and J is TRBJ1-2; 10 bases agree with TRBD1. The trim removed 7 bases at V and 3 bases at J, leaving 11 bases unmatched. This CDR3 region has 16 residues. Germline loops: CDR1 LNHDA, CDR2 SQIVND (reference sequence). The CDR3 loop is CASTSRDRGLDYGYTF. Here the CDR3 DNA reads TGTGCCAGTACTTCCCGGGACAGGGGTTTGGACTATGGCTACACCTTC.

This clonotype occurred a few times. The V and J genes are TRBV10-3 and TRBJ2-3; D is unresolved. V was clipped by 2 bases and J by 4 bases, with 7 bases between them. This CDR3 spans 13 amino acids. The germline V gene encodes CDR1 ENHRY and CDR2 SYGVKD. DNA for the CDR3: TGTGCCATCAGTGAGAAGGCGGCAGATACGCAGTATTTT. Protein sequence: CAISEKAADTQYF.

Comment on this clonotype: One end of the junction fails to match germline, which may point to a read error. V usage is TRBV12-3 or TRBV12-4 and J usage is TRBJ1-1, with D perhaps matching TRBD1 (5 bases). This CDR3 is built from 17 residues. The CDR3: CAGSLSLLRVGGTEAFF. CDR3 nucleotides: TGTGCCGGCAGTTTAAGTCTGCTAAGGGTGGGGGGAACTGAAGCTTTCTTT.

This clonotype was detected many times. The rearrangement links TRBV11-3 to TRBJ2-3, with D perhaps matching TRBD1 (5 bases). The CDR3 contains 16 residues. Germline V gene lookup returns CDR1 SGHNT and CDR2 YENEEA. V was clipped by 5 bases and J by 2 bases, with 17 bases between them. CDR3 sequence: CASSPPGHLSTDTQYF. The CDR3 DNA is TGTGCCAGCAGCCCACCCGGACATCTCTCCACAGATACGCAGTATTTT.

The V and J genes are TRBV4-3 and TRBJ2-2; perhaps D is TRBD1 or TRBD2 (6 bases each). CDR1 is LGHNA and CDR2 is YSLEER in the germline V gene. This CDR3 has 15 residues. Deletions cut 6 bases from V and 3 bases from J, with 14 bases between. CDR3 nucleotides: TGCGCCAGCAGTCTTGGGGGGCTCCACACCGGGGAGCTGTTTTTT. Protein: CASSLGGLHTGELFF.